Presented here are 5 T cell receptor beta chains from one specimen sequenced in a study of identical twins. TCRdb redid the calling of the 5' RACE reads with MiXCR, one entry per CDR3 protein. The data contain about 810,000 distinct CDR3 sequences, roughly 12% of them singletons. These data are also associated with another study on yellow fever vaccine responses in identical twins.

The sample was PBMCs. The receptors derive from a woman aged 18-29 years in good health.

The chain employs TRBV28 and TRBJ2-7, with 7 positions matching TRBD1. V lost 7 bases and J lost 2; bases outside the gene matches: 8. Germline assignment: CDR1 MDHEN and CDR2 SYDVKM. The CDR3 has 14 amino acids. CDR3 sequence reads: CASTTTGEPYEQYF. CDR3 nucleotides: TGTGCCAGCACAACCACAGGGGAGCCCTACGAGCAGTACTTC.

V usage is TRBV9 and J usage is TRBJ2-5; 8 bases fit TRBD2. CDR3 length: 15 residues. The V segment lost 4 bases and the J segment 2 bases; nucleotides outside the gene matches: 7. CDR1 and CDR2 (germline): SGDLS, YYNGEE. This chain's CDR3 is CASSPGGGKQETQYF. In nucleotides, the CDR3 is TGTGCCAGCAGCCCAGGCGGGGGGAAACAAGAGACCCAGTACTTC. Full variable domain (remainder filled in from reference TRBV9 and TRBJ2-5): DSGVTQTPKHLITATGQRVTLRCSPRSGDLSVYWYQQSLDQGLQFLIQYYNGEERAKGNILERFSAQQFPDLHSELNLSSLELGDSALYFCASSPGGGKQETQYFGPGTRLLVL.

This chain connects TRBV12-3 or TRBV12-4 to TRBJ1-1, with a possible D match to TRBD1 (5 bases). V lost 6 bases, J lost 5 bases, and 16 bases lay in between. There are 14 residues in the CDR3. The DNA of the CDR3 is TGTGCCAGCAGCCCTGGACAAGAGCAAACTGAAGCTTTCTTT. This translates into CASSPGQEQTEAFF.

V gene TRBV5-5 combines with J gene TRBJ2-2; no clear D gene. V shed 4 bases and J shed 5 bases, with 9 bases lying between them. The CDR3 consists of 13 residues. Germline CDR1 is SGHKS and CDR2 is YYEKEE (reference sequence). CDR3 sequence (DNA): TGTGCCAGCAGCCCGAGCCTAACCGGGGAGCTGTTTTTT. The encoded protein is CASSPSLTGELFF.

The gene calls are TRBV20-1 and TRBJ1-6; D is possibly TRBD1 (6 bases). This CDR3 is 12 amino acids long. CDR1 DFQATT and CDR2 SNEGSKA come from the germline V gene (reference sequence). V was shortened by 6 bases and J by 9 bases, with 12 bases between the two germline ends. DNA for the CDR3: TGCAGTGCAAGGACAGTGGGTTCACCCCTCCACTTT. It specifies CSARTVGSPLHF.